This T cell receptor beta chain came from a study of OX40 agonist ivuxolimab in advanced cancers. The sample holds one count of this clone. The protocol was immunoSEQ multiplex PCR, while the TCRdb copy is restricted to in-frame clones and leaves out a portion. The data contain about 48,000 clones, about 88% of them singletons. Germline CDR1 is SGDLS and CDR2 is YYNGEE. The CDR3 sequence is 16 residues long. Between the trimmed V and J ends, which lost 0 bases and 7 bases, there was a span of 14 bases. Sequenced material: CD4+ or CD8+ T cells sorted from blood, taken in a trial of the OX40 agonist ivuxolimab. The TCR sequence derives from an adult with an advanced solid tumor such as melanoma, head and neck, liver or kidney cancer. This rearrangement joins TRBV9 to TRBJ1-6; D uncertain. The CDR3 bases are TGTGCCAGCAGCGTAGCTACGGACCCAGCGAATTCACCCCTCCACTTT. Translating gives CASSVATDPANSPLHF.